This T cell receptor (beta chain) was identified during a study (dated by TCRdb to between 2021 and 2024). Survey-level sequencing on the immunoSEQ platform was used to profile TCR beta chain repertoires. The published analysis was carried out like this. CDR3 amino acid length spectratypes and V-J pairing frequencies were compared, and repertoire diversity was measured with the inverse Simpson index. Clonotypes specific to SARS-CoV-2, CMV, influenza A and EBV were annotated by matching TCR beta CDR3 sequences against VDJdb. TCRdb holds this immuneACCESS table with in-frame rearrangements only. Some clones are missing; in checked studies, unresolved V genes explain under half, and the rest has no known cause. For V, J and clone size, that table is used; D and trimming come from the DNA. Recorded for this sample are tens of thousands of clones; 80% to 95% of them occurred a single time. The biggest ten clones account for around 4.6% of the sample.

About this clone: Its antigen remains undetermined. No base-level quality is on record; no much larger clone is a single base apart.

PBMCs were separated from peripheral blood, and TCR beta sequencing was performed on genomic DNA obtained from unsorted PBMCs. From cysteine to phenylalanine, the CDR3 is 15 amino acids long. Of the read, only the CDR3 DNA is kept; its 45 bases are in frame from base 1. From a lookup of the germline V gene, CDR1 and CDR2 are MNHNS and SASEGT. V sheds 8 bases and J sheds 8 bases, leaving 21 bases between their ends. The full study reports these points: Further investigation, including longitudinal sampling and assessment of a control group, is stated by the authors to be required.

The TCR comes from a man in his forties with rheumatoid arthritis. The sequenced sample was PBMCs. The chain couples TRBV6-1 to TRBJ1-4, with no confident D gene call. The CDR3 protein is CASRLTGTHREKLFF. The bases are TGTGCCAGCCGTCTTACCGGAACTCATAGAGAAAAACTGTTTTTT.